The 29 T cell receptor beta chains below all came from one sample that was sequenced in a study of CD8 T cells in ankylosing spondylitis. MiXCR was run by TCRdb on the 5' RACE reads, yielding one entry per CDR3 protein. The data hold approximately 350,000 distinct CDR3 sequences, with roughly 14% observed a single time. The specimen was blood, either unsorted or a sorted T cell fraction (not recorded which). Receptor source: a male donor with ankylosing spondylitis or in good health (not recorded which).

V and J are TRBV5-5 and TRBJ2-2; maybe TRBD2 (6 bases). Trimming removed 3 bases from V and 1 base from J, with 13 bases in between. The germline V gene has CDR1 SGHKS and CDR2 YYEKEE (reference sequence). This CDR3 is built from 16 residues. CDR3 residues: CASSSRGVQNTGELFF. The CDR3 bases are TGTGCCAGCAGCTCACGCGGGGTTCAGAACACCGGGGAGCTGTTTTTT.

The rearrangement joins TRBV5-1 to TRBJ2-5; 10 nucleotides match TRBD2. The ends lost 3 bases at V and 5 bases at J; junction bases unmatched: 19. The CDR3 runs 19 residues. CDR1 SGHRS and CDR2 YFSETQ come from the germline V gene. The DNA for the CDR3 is TGCGCCAGCAGCTCCCGGTCCCAGCCGAATCTAGCGGGAGCGGAGACCCAGTACTTC. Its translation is CASSSRSQPNLAGAETQYF.

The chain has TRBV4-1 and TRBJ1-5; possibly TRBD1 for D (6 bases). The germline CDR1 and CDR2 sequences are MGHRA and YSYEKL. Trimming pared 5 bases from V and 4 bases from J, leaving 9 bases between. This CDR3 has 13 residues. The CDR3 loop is CASSIQGNQPQHF. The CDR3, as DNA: TGCGCCAGCAGCATACAGGGTAATCAGCCCCAGCATTTT.

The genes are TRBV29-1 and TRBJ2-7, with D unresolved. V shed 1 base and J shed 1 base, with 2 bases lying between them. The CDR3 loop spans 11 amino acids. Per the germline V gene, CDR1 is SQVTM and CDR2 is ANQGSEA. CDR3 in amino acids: CSVEGSYEQYF. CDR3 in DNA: TGCAGCGTTGAAGGATCCTACGAGCAGTACTTC.

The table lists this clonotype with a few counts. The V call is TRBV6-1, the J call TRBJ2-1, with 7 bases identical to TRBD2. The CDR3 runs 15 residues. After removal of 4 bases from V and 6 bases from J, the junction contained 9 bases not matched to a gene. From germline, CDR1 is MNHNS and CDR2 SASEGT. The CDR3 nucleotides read TGTGCCAGCAGTGCGACTAGCCCAGCTTTCAATGAGCAGTTCTTC. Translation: CASSATSPAFNEQFF.

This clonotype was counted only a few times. The CDR3 DNA follows: TGCGCCAGCAGCCCAGACCCTAGCAGTAGCACAGATACGCAGTATTTT. Protein product: CASSPDPSSSTDTQYF. The chain carries TRBV5-1 and TRBJ2-3, with D perhaps matching TRBD2 (5 bases). Germline V gene sequence: CDR1 SGHRS, CDR2 YFSETQ. Trimming shortened V by 4 bases and J by 0 bases, and 15 bases separated the two germline ends. This CDR3 is 16 amino acids long.

The DNA for the CDR3 is TGCGCCAGCAGCTTGGCGGGAGTAGGGAATGAGCAGTTCTTC. This sequence encodes CASSLAGVGNEQFF. This chain connects TRBV5-1 to TRBJ2-1; tentative D call: TRBD2 (6 bases). V was pared by 0 bases and J by 7 bases, with 11 bases between. The CDR3 is 14 residues long. Looked up from germline, CDR1 is SGHRS and CDR2 is YFSETQ.

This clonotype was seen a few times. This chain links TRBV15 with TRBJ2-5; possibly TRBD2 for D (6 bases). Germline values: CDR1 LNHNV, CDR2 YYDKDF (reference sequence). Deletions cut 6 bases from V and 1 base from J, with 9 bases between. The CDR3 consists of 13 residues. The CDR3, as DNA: TGTGCCACCAGTAGGGACTCCCAAGAGACCCAGTACTTC. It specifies CATSRDSQETQYF. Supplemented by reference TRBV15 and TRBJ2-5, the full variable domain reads DAMVIQNPRYQVTQFGKPVTLSCSQTLNHNVMYWYQQKSSQAPKLLFHYYDKDFNNEADTPDNFQSRRPNTSFCFLDIRSPGLGDTAMYLCATSRDSQETQYFGPGTRLLVL.

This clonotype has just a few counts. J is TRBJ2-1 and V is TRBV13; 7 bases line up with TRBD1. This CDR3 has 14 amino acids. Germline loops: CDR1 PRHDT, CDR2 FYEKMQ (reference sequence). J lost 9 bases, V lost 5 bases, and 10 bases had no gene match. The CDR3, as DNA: TGTGCCAGCAGCCCATCGGACAGGTCCGTTGAGCAGTTCTTC. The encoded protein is CASSPSDRSVEQFF.

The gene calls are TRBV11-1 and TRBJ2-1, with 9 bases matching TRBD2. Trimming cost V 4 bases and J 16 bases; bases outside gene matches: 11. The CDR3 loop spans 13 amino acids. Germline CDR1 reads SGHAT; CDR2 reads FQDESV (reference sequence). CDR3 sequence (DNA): TGTGCCAGCAGCTCGCCTCGCCTAGCGGGGAAATTCTTC. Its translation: CASSSPRLAGKFF.

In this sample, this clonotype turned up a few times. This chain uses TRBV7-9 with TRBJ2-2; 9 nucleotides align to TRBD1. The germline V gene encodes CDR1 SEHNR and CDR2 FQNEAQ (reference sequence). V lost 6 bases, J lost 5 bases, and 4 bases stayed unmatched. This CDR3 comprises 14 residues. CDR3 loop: CASRTGTGTGELFF. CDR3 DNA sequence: TGTGCCAGCAGGACCGGGACAGGGACCGGGGAGCTGTTTTTT.

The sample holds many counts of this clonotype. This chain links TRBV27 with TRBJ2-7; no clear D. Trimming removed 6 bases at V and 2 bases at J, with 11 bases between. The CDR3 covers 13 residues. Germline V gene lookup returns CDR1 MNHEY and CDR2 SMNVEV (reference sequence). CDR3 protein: CASRGIRTYEQYF. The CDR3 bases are TGTGCCAGCAGAGGGATAAGGACCTACGAGCAGTACTTC.

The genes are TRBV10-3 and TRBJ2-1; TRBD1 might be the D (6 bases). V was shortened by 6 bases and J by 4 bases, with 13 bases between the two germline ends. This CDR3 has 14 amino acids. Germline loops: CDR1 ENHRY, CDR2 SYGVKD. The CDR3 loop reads CAIRETGPYNEQFF. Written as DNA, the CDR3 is TGTGCCATCAGGGAGACAGGCCCATACAATGAGCAGTTCTTC.

DNA of the CDR3: TGTGCCAGCAGCGTAAGACAGGGTTTAACCGGGGAGCTGTTTTTT. This sequence encodes CASSVRQGLTGELFF. The chain links TRBV9 to TRBJ2-2; 7 bases line up with TRBD1. Germline V gene data show CDR1 as SGDLS and CDR2 as YYNGEE. The CDR3 length is 15 residues. V lost 1 base, J lost 5 bases, and 5 bases stayed unmatched.

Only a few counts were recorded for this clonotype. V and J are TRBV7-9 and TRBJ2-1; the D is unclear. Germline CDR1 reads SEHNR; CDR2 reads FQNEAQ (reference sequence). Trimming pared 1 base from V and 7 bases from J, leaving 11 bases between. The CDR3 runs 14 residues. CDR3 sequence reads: CASSLEGLLNEQFF. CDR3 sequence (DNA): TGTGCCAGCAGCTTAGAAGGTCTATTGAATGAGCAGTTCTTC.

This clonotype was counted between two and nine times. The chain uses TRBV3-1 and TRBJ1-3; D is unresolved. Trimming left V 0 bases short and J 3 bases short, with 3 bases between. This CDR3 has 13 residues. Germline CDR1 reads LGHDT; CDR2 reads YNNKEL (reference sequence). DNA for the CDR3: TGTGCCAGCAGCCAAGAGGGTGGAAACACCATATATTTT. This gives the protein CASSQEGGNTIYF.

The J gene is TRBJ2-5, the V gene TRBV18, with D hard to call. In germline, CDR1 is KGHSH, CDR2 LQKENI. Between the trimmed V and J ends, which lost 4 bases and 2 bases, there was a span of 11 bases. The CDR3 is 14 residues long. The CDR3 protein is CASSRSQLQETQYF. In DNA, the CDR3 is TGTGCCAGCTCACGGTCCCAGCTTCAAGAGACCCAGTACTTC. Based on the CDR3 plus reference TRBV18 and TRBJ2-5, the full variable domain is NAGVMQNPRHLVRRRGQEARLRCSPMKGHSHVYWYRQLPEEGLKFMVYLQKENIIDESGMPKERFSAEFPKEGPSILRIQQVVRGDSAAYFCASSRSQLQETQYFGPGTRLLVL.

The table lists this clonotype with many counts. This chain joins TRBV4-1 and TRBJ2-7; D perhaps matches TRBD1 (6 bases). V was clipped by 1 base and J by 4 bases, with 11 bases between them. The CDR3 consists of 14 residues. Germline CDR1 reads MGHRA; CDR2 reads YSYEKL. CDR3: CASSQVGTLYEQYF. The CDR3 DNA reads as TGCGCCAGCAGCCAAGTCGGGACACTGTACGAGCAGTACTTC.

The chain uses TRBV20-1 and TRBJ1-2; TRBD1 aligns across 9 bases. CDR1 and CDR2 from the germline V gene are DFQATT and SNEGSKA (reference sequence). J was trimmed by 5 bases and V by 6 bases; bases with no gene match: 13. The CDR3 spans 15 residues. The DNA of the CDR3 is TGCAGTGCCTCAATTAGACAGGGGGGGTGGTATGGCTACACCTTC. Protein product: CSASIRQGGWYGYTF.

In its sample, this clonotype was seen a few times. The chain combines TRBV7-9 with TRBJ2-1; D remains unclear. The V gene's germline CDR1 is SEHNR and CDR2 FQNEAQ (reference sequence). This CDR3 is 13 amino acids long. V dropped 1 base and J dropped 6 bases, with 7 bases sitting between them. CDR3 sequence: CASSLVPRNEQFF. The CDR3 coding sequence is TGTGCCAGCAGCTTAGTCCCACGCAATGAGCAGTTCTTC.

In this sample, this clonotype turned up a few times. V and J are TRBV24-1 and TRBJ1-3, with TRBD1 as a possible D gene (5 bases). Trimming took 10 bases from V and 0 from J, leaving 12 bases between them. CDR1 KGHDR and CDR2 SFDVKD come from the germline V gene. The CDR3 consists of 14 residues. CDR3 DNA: TGTGCCACGGCTCGAGGGGCCTCTGGAAACACCATATATTTT. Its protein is CATARGASGNTIYF.

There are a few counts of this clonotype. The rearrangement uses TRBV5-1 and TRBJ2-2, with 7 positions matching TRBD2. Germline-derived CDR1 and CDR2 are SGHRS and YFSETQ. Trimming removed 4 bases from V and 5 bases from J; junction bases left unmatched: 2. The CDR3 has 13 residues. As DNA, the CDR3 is TGCGCCAGCAGCAAGGGAGGGACCGGGGAGCTGTTTTTT. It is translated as CASSKGGTGELFF.

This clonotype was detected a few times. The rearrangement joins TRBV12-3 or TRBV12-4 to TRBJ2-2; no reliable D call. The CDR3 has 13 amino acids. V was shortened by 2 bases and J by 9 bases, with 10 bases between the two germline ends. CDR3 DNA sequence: TGTGCCAGCAGTTTAAGGGCATCTAGGGAGCTGTTTTTT. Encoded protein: CASSLRASRELFF.

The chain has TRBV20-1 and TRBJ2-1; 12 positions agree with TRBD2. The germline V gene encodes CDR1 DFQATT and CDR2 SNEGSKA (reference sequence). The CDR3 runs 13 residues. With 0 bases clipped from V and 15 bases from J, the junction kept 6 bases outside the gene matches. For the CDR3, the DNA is TGCAGTGCTAGAGATCGCCGACTAGCGGGAGTGTTCTTC. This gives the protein CSARDRRLAGVFF.

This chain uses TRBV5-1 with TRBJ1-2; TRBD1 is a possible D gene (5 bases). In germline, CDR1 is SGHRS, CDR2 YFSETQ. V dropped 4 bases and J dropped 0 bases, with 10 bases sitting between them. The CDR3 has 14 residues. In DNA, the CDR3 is TGCGCCAGCAGCCAGGACACGACTAACTATGGCTACACCTTC. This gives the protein CASSQDTTNYGYTF.

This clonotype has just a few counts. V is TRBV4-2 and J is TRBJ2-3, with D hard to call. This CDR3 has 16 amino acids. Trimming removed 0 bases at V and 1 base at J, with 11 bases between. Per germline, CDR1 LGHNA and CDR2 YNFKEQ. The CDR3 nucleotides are TGTGCCAGCAGCCAAGACGAGCGTACTGGCACAGATACGCAGTATTTT. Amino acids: CASSQDERTGTDTQYF.

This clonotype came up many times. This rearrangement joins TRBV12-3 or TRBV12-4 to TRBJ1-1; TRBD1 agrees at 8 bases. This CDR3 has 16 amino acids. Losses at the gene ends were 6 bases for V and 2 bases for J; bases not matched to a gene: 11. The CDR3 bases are TGTGCCAGCAGGTCCGCCTCCGGGACAGGAAACACTGAAGCTTTCTTT. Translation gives CASRSASGTGNTEAFF.

This chain's CDR3 is CASSLSGGTNTGELFF. The CDR3 nucleotides are TGTGCCAGCAGCCTTAGCGGGGGAACGAACACCGGGGAGCTGTTTTTT. The gene calls are TRBV3-1 and TRBJ2-2; 9 positions agree with TRBD2. Germline V gives CDR1 LGHDT, CDR2 YNNKEL (reference sequence). The CDR3 loop spans 16 amino acids. V dropped 4 bases and J dropped 0; count of bases not matched to a gene: 3.

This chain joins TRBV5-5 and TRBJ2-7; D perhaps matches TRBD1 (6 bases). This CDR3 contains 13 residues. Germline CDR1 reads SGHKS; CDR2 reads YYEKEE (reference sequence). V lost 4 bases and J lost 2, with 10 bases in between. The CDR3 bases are TGTGCCAGCAGCCTCCGGGACACCTACGAGCAGTACTTC. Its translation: CASSLRDTYEQYF.